What follows is one T cell receptor beta chain and its context. This entry comes from a study of blood T cell repertoires in COVID-19. Study at large: Donors in the United States, Italy and Spain gave samples during acute or convalescent COVID-19. Sources were T cells, B-cell-depleted T cells, or PBMCs; the material itself was cDNA or gDNA.

Authors' data handling: The assay estimated nucleated cells by amplifying reference gene primers. Sequenced by immunoSEQ multiplex PCR; TCRdb stores in-frame clones only, minus some. The D gene and trimming were derived from the DNA, and the V and J assignments and clone size from that table. The table shows roughly 63,000 clones, with approximately 92% occurring only once. CDR1 MGHRA and CDR2 YSYEKL come from the germline V gene. The CDR3 spans 14 residues. V trimming: 10 bases; J trimming: 7 bases; junction bases outside the gene matches: 15. The V call is TRBV4-1, the J call TRBJ2-7; 8 bases align to TRBD1. The TCR originated in a man in his fifties with active COVID-19. The sample was peripheral blood. The CDR3 DNA is TGCGCCACAAAGCCGGGACAGGCTGTCAGGGAGCAGTACTTC. This gives the protein CATKPGQAVREQYF.